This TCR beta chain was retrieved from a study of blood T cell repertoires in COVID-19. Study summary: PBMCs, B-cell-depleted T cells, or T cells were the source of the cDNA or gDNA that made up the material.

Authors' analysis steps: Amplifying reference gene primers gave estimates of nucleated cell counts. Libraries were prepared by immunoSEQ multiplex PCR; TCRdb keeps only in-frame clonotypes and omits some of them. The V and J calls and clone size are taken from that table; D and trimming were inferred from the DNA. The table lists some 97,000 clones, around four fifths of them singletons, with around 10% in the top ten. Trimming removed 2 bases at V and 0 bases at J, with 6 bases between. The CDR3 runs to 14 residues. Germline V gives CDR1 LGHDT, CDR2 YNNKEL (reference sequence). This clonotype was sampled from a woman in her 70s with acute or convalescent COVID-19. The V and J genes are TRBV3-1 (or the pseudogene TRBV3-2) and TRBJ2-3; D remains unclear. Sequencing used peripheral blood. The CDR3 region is CASSQILSTDTQYF. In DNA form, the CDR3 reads TGTGCCAGCAGCCAAATTCTCAGCACAGATACGCAGTATTTT.